This is a list of T cell receptor beta chains from one sample in a study of cytomegalovirus exposure and HLA in healthy donors. Libraries were prepared by immunoSEQ multiplex PCR; TCRdb keeps only in-frame clonotypes and omits some of them. The sample includes 90,000 to 100,000 clones, 60% to 80% of them seen just once. Sequences were obtained from PBMCs. The source of these receptors is a woman aged 60 to 75 in good health and CMV-seropositive. CDR3s include the opening cysteine and the closing phenylalanine or tryptophan. The D gene is left open where the match is weak. For some rows the clone size is stated as once, few or many, or as a class when expanded; others skip it.

d_call clone_size j_call v_call cdr3_aa cdr3_nt
NA NA TRBJ2-7 TRBV28 CASSDRATSKKQYF TGTGCCAGCAGCGATCGAGCAACTAGCAAGAAACAGTACTTC
TRBD2 few TRBJ2-1 TRBV6-1 CASSSGLVYQFF TGTGCCAGCAGTTCCGGACTAGTGTACCAGTTCTTC
TRBD1 NA TRBJ2-1 TRBV7-9 CASSPSDRERYNEQFF TGTGCCAGCAGCCCCAGTGACAGGGAGCGGTACAATGAGCAGTTCTTC
NA NA TRBJ1-1 TRBV18 CASSERQIRNTEAFF TGTGCCAGCTCAGAGAGACAGATCAGGAACACTGAAGCTTTCTTT
NA NA TRBJ1-4 TRBV5-1 CASSLAATNEKLFF TGCGCCAGCAGCTTGGCTGCAACTAATGAAAAACTGTTTTTT
TRBD2 few TRBJ2-4 TRBV7-9 CASSLALAGGVVAKNIQYF TGTGCCAGCAGCTTAGCGTTAGCGGGAGGGGTGGTGGCCAAAAACATTCAGTACTTC
NA NA TRBJ1-2 TRBV28 CASTSGARDYGYTF TGTGCCAGCACCTCCGGAGCGAGGGACTATGGCTACACCTTC
NA NA TRBJ2-7 TRBV14 CASSYDRDSYEQYF TGTGCCAGCAGCTATGACAGAGACTCCTACGAGCAGTACTTC
NA NA TRBJ2-1 TRBV4-1 CASSQGLVSYNEQFF TGCGCCAGCAGCCAGGGACTCGTCTCCTACAATGAGCAGTTCTTC
TRBD2 NA TRBJ2-7 TRBV5-1 CASSHPTSGSPYYEQYF TGCGCCAGCAGCCACCCAACTAGCGGGAGCCCCTACTACGAGCAGTACTTC
NA NA TRBJ2-4 TRBV19 CASSTSGMAKNIQYF TGTGCCAGTAGTACGTCAGGGATGGCCAAAAACATTCAGTACTTC
NA NA TRBJ2-7 TRBV29-1 CSVRGSYEQYF TGCAGCGTGCGGGGTTCCTACGAGCAGTACTTC
TRBD2 NA TRBJ2-7 TRBV9 CASSVGQRENSEQYF TGTGCCAGCAGCGTAGGCCAGCGGGAGAATAGCGAGCAGTACTTC
NA NA TRBJ2-7 TRBV28 CASRRLNSYEQYF TGTGCCAGTCGTAGACTGAACTCCTACGAGCAGTACTTC
NA NA TRBJ2-5 TRBV7-7 CASSKEGQETQYF TGTGCTAGCAGCAAGGAGGGGCAAGAGACCCAGTACTTC
TRBD1 NA TRBJ2-7 TRBV4-1 CASSQRTGGGEQYF TGCGCCAGCAGCCAAAGGACAGGGGGAGGGGAGCAGTACTTC
NA NA TRBJ2-7 TRBV7-6 CASSLQRAEWYF TGTGCCAGCAGCTTGCAGAGGGCAGAGTGGTACTTC
NA NA TRBJ2-3 TRBV6-1 CASSEQPGQHTDTQYF TGTGCCAGCAGTGAACAGCCTGGACAGCACACAGATACGCAGTATTTT